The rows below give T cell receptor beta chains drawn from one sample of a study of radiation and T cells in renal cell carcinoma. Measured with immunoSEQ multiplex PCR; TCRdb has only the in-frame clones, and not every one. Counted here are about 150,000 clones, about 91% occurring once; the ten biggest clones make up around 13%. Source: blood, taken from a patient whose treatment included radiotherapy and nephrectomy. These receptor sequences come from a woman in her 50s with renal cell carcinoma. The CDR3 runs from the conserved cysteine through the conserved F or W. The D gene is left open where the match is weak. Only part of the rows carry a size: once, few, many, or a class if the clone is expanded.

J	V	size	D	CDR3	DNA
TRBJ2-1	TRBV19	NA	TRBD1	CATLLQGADNEQFF	TGTGCCACCTTGCTACAGGGGGCGGACAATGAGCAGTTCTTC
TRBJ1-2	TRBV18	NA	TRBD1	CASSPRDRAYGYTF	TGTGCCAGCTCACCCCGGGACAGAGCCTATGGCTACACCTTC
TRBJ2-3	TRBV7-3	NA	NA	CASSLGYSTDTQYF	TGTGCCAGCAGCCTGGGCTATAGCACAGATACGCAGTATTTT
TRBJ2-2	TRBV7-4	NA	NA	CASSFRLFF	TGTGCCAGCAGCTTCAGGCTGTTTTTT
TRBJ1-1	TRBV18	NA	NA	CASSLLGRDTEAFF	TGTGCCAGCTCACTTCTGGGCAGAGACACTGAAGCTTTCTTT
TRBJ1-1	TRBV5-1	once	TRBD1	CASSSDRGLNTEAFF	TGCGCCAGCAGCTCCGACAGGGGGTTGAACACTGAAGCTTTCTTT
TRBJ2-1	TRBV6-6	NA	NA	CASTLGSARGNEQFF	TGTGCCAGCACCCTTGGGAGCGCAAGGGGTAATGAGCAGTTCTTC
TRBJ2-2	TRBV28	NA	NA	CASRSTFPGELFF	TGTGCCAGCAGATCGACATTTCCCGGGGAGCTGTTTTTT
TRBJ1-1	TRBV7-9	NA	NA	CASSMRERGDTEAFF	TGTGCCAGCAGCATGAGGGAGCGGGGGGACACTGAAGCTTTCTTT
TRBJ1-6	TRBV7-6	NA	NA	CASSLDQFYNSPLHF	TGTGCCAGCAGCTTAGACCAGTTCTATAATTCACCCCTCCACTTT
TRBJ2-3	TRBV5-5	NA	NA	CASSPGGGSTDTQYF	TGTGCCAGCAGCCCCGGAGGGGGAAGCACAGATACGCAGTATTTT
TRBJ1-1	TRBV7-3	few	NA	CASSEAPNTEAFF	TGTGCCAGCAGCGAGGCCCCGAACACTGAAGCTTTCTTT
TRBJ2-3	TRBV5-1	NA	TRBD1	CASSWAGQGTDTQYF	TGCGCCAGCAGCTGGGCGGGACAGGGGACAGATACGCAGTATTTT
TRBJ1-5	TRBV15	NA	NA	CATSRDWTDNQPQHF	TGTGCCACCAGCAGAGATTGGACGGATAATCAGCCCCAGCATTTT
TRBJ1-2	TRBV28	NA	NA	CASQQGGPYGYTF	TGTGCCAGCCAACAGGGTGGGCCTTATGGCTACACCTTC
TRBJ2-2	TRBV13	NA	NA	CASSLGSVGYTGELFF	TGTGCCAGCAGCTTAGGGTCAGTCGGGTACACCGGGGAGCTGTTTTTT
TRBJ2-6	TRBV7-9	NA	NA	CASSQRVPGANVLTF	TGTGCCAGCAGCCAGAGGGTTCCTGGGGCCAACGTCCTGACTTTC
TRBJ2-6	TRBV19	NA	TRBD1	CASSPDRAGANVLTF	TGTGCCAGCAGCCCCGACAGGGCTGGGGCCAACGTCCTGACTTTC